The subject of this entry is one T cell receptor (beta chain). Its antigen remains unknown. Trimming shortened V by 2 bases and J by 4 bases, and 11 bases separated the two germline ends. Germline CDR1 KGHSH, CDR2 LQKENI. The CDR3 contains 15 residues. This sample was included in a study of T cell responses to AZD1222 COVID-19 vaccine. This table comes from immunoSEQ multiplex PCR, and its TCRdb copy is limited to in-frame clones, with some not included. Among 160,000 or so clones listed, about 90% were seen once. Findings of the study overall: The donor cohort was predominantly white British with a female majority, and clonal diversity may have been underestimated. Baseline seropositivity occurred in only six or seven AZD1222 recipients.

The rearrangement links TRBV18 to TRBJ2-2; TRBD2 is a possible D gene (6 bases). This sequence originates from an adult in good health. Sequences were derived from peripheral blood, sampled on day 0 of MenACWY control vaccination. This CDR3 reads CASSPWTIGTGELFF. CDR3 bases: TGTGCCAGCTCACCATGGACTATCGGCACCGGGGAGCTGTTTTTT.